One and the same sample provided the 12 T cell receptor beta chains below, sequenced in a study of blood T cells in healthy people across ages. For the second PCR, which ran for roughly 7 to 11 cycles, a sample-barcoded 5' primer and a J-beta primer mix were used. MiXCR, run by TCRdb on the 5' RACE reads, gives a single entry per CDR3 protein. The table has 550,000 to 800,000 distinct CDR3 sequences, 20% to 25% seen once. The sample consisted of blood. The receptors shown here come from a man between 65 and 80 years old in good health.

CDR3 region: CASAVRGISGNTIYF. CDR3 bases: TGTGCCAGCGCTGTCCGGGGGATCTCTGGAAACACCATATATTTT. The genes are TRBV7-2 and TRBJ1-3, with a possible D match to TRBD1 (5 bases). The germline gives CDR1 SGHTA, CDR2 FQGNSA. V lost 8 bases, J lost 0 bases, and 14 bases lay in between. CDR3 size: 15 residues.

This clonotype was counted ten times or more. CDR3: CAISGTGDEQYF. The DNA for the CDR3 is TGTGCCATCAGTGGTACGGGCGACGAGCAGTACTTC. The chain combines TRBV10-3 with TRBJ2-7, with D unresolved. The germline V gene encodes CDR1 ENHRY and CDR2 SYGVKD. The V gene lost 4 bases and the J gene lost 5 bases, with 9 bases spanning the gap. The CDR3 is 12 residues long.

Note on this clonotype: Since a much larger clone is just one base distant, this may be a read error. J is TRBJ2-1 and V is TRBV2; 8 positions agree with TRBD1. The CDR3 consists of 15 residues. The germline V gene encodes CDR1 SNHLY and CDR2 FYNNEI. The CDR3 protein is CASSPGQGAYNEQSF. DNA of the CDR3: TGTGCCAGCAGTCCGGGTCAGGGGGCCTACAATGAGCAGTCCTTC.

This clonotype has ten or more counts. CDR3 protein: CASSSSDRDHQPQHF. DNA of the CDR3: TGTGCCAGCAGTTCCTCGGACAGGGATCATCAGCCCCAGCATTTT. The rearrangement links TRBV28 to TRBJ1-5, with 8 bases matching TRBD1. The CDR3 has 15 residues. The V gene's germline CDR1 is MDHEN and CDR2 SYDVKM. V was clipped by 4 bases and J by 5 bases; unmatched bases: 7.

V gene TRBV20-1 combines with J gene TRBJ2-1; D call uncertain. With 5 bases removed from V and 6 bases from J, the gap between germline ends came to 11 bases. The CDR3 extends over 12 amino acids. Germline assignment: CDR1 DFQATT and CDR2 SNEGSKA (reference sequence). The CDR3 nucleotides are TGCAGTGCTTCCCGACATGGCAATGAGCAGTTCTTC. Encoded protein: CSASRHGNEQFF.

This clonotype has just a few counts. V and J are TRBV7-9 and TRBJ1-3, with D unclear. V lost 1 base, J lost 2 bases, and 6 bases lay in between. This CDR3 has 14 amino acids. Per the germline V gene, CDR1 is SEHNR and CDR2 is FQNEAQ (reference sequence). CDR3 loop: CASSLDDPGNTIYF. CDR3 DNA sequence: TGTGCCAGCAGCTTAGATGATCCTGGAAACACCATATATTTT.

The chain has TRBV28 and TRBJ1-1; D perhaps matches TRBD1 (5 bases). CDR1 MDHEN and CDR2 SYDVKM come from the germline V gene. V shed 5 bases and J shed 4 bases, with 20 bases lying between them. CDR3 length: 16 residues. CDR3 coding DNA: TGTGCCAGCAGTCAACTCCCGGGGCGGGGAGGCACTGAAGCTTTCTTT. Translation: CASSQLPGRGGTEAFF.

This clonotype was observed a few times. The chain links TRBV6-5 to TRBJ1-1; D call uncertain. Germline V gives CDR1 MNHEY, CDR2 SVGAGI. Trimming took off 6 bases at V and 1 base at J, with 6 bases between the two ends. This CDR3 region has 12 residues. The CDR3 protein is CASSAWNTEAFF. The CDR3 DNA is TGTGCCAGCAGCGCATGGAACACTGAAGCTTTCTTT.

The chain joins TRBV7-2 to TRBJ2-5; 8 nucleotides agree with TRBD1. The length of the CDR3 is 18 residues. Germline loops: CDR1 SGHTA, CDR2 FQGNSA. V shed 1 base, J shed 5 bases, and the junction held 15 bases outside the gene matches. In DNA form, the CDR3 reads TGTGCCAGCAGCTTAGGGTCAGGGGGCGCTTACGTCTTTGAGACCCAGTACTTC. Amino acid sequence: CASSLGSGGAYVFETQYF.

There are a few counts of this clonotype. The V and J genes are TRBV3-1 and TRBJ2-7; D unresolved. Germline-derived CDR1 and CDR2 are LGHDT and YNNKEL (reference sequence). The ends were cut back, 3 bases at V and 2 bases at J, with 14 bases in the middle. This CDR3 comprises 15 residues. DNA for the CDR3: TGTGCCAGCAGCCAGACGCCACAGAACACCTACGAGCAGTACTTC. Protein sequence: CASSQTPQNTYEQYF.

J is TRBJ1-4 and V is TRBV20-1; no definite D call. CDR3 length equals 11 residues. Germline loops: CDR1 DFQATT, CDR2 SNEGSKA (reference sequence). V was cut by 5 bases and J by 8 bases, with 9 bases left in between. The CDR3 spells CSALMREKLFF. The CDR3 nucleotides read TGCAGTGCTCTTATGAGGGAAAAACTGTTTTTT.

This rearrangement joins TRBV20-1 to TRBJ2-3; the D gene is possibly TRBD2 (5 bases). Trimming stripped 5 bases from V and 4 bases from J, with 19 bases between. Germline-derived CDR1 and CDR2 are DFQATT and SNEGSKA (reference sequence). The CDR3 has 15 amino acids. CDR3 sequence reads: CSAAKDWRGPDTQYF. The DNA for the CDR3 is TGCAGTGCTGCTAAAGACTGGAGAGGGCCAGATACGCAGTATTTT.